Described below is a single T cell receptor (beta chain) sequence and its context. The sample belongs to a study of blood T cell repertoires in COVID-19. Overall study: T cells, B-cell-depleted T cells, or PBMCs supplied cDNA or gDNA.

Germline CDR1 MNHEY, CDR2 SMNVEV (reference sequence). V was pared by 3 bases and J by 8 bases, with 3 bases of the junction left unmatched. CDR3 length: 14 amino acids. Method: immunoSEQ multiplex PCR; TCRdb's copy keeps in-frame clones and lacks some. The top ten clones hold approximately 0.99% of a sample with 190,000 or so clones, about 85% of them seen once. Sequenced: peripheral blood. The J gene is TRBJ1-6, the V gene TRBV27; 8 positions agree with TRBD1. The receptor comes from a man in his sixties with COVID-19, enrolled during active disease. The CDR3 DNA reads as TGTGCCAGCAGTTTCGGGACAGGTTATTCACCCCTCCACTTT. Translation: CASSFGTGYSPLHF.